This TCR beta chain was sequenced for a study of blood T cell repertoires in COVID-19. This CDR3 is built from 13 residues. Per germline, CDR1 SNHLY and CDR2 FYNNEI. V shed 6 bases and J shed 9 bases, with 15 bases lying between them. The repertoire was sequenced with immunoSEQ multiplex PCR; TCRdb's copy has only in-frame clones and lacks some. The data show a few hundred thousand clones, approximately 87% seen once. Cohort 3 recovered donors had two negative PCRs, clearance, or symptom resolution. The sequenced sample was PBMCs or T cells enriched from blood (not recorded which). The V and J genes are TRBV2 and TRBJ1-5, with a possible D match to TRBD1 (6 bases). The TCR sequence derives from a woman aged 50 to 60 who had recovered from COVID-19. The DNA for the CDR3 is TGTGCCAGCAGGCAGGGGCCGCCGGGGCCCCAGCATTTT. It translates to CASRQGPPGPQHF.